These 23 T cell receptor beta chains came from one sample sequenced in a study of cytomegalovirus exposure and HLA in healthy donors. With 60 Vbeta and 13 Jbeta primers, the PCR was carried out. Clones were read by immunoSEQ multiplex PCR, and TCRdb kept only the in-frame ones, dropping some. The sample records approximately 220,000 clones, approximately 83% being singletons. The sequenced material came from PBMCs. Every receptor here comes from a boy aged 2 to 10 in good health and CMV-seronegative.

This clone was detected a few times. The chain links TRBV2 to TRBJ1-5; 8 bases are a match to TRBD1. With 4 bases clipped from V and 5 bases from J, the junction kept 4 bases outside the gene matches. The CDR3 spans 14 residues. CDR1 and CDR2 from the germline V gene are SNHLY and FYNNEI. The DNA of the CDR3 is TGTGCCAGCAGTGGGGAGACAGGGGATCAGCCCCAGCATTTT. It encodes CASSGETGDQPQHF.

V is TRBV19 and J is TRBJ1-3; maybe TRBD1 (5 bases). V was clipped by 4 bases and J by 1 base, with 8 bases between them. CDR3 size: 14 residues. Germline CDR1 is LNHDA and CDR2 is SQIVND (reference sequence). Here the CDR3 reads CASSTTVSGNTIYF. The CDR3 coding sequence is TGTGCCAGTAGTACGACAGTGTCTGGAAACACCATATATTTT.

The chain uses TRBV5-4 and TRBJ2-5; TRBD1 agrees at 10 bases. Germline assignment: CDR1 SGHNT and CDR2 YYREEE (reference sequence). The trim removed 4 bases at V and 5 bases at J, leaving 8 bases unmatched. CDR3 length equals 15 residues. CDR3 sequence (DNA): TGTGCCAGCAGCACGCGACAGGGGGCCCCGGAGACCCAGTACTTC. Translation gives CASSTRQGAPETQYF.

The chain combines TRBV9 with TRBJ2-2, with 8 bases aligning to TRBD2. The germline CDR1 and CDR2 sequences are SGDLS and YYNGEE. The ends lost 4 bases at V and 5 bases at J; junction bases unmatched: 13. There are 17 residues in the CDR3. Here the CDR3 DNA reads TGTGCCAGCAGCATTACCTGGGCGGGGGGTCGGACCGGGGAGCTGTTTTTT. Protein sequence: CASSITWAGGRTGELFF.

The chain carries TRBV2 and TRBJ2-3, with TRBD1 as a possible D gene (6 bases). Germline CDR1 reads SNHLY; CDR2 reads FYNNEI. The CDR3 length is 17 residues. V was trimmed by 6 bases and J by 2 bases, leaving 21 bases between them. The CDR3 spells CASRQGSGLPSTDTQYF. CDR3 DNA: TGTGCCAGCAGACAGGGTTCTGGCCTCCCTTCCACAGATACGCAGTATTTT.

The CDR3 DNA reads TGTGCCAGCAGTGAAAGTGGGATCCGGGGGGGCTACACCTTC. Residues: CASSESGIRGGYTF. V and J are TRBV6-5 and TRBJ1-2, with D possibly TRBD1 on 5 matching bases. CDR1 is MNHEY and CDR2 is SVGAGI in the germline V gene. The CDR3 has 14 residues. Trimming took off 5 bases at V and 8 bases at J, with 18 bases between the two ends.

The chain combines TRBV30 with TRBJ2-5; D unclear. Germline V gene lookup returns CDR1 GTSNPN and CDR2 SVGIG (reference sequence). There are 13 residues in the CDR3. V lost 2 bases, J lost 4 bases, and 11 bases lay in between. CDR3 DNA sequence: TGTGCCTGGAGTCTGTGGCGAGGAGAGACCCAGTACTTC. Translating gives CAWSLWRGETQYF.

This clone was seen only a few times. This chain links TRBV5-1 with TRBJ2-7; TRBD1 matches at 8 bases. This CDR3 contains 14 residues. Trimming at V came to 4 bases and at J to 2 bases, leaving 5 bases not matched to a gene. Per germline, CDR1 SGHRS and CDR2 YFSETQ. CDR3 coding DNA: TGCGCCAGCAGCCCCGGGACAGGTCCCTACGAGCAGTACTTC. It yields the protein CASSPGTGPYEQYF.

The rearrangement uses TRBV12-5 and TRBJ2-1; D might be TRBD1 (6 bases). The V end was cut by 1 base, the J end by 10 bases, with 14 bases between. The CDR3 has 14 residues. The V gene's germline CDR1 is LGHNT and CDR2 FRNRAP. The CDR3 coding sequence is TGTGCTAGTGGTTTGGGCCCACAGGGAAGGGAGCAGTTCTTC. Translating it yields CASGLGPQGREQFF.

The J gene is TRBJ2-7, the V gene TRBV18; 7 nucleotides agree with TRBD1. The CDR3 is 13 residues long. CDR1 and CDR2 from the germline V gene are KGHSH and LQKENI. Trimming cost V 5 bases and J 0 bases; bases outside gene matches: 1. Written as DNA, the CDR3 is TGTGCCAGCTCAAGACAGGGCTCCTACGAGCAGTACTTC. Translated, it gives CASSRQGSYEQYF.

The CDR3 nucleotides read TGTGCCAGCAGCTTAATGGGGAGACAGGGGGCTACAGATACGCAGTATTTT. Its translation: CASSLMGRQGATDTQYF. The gene calls are TRBV7-3 and TRBJ2-3; 10 positions agree with TRBD1. The CDR3 has 17 residues. V was pared by 1 base and J by 3 bases, with 7 bases of the junction left unmatched. CDR1 and CDR2 (germline): SGHTA, FQGTGA.

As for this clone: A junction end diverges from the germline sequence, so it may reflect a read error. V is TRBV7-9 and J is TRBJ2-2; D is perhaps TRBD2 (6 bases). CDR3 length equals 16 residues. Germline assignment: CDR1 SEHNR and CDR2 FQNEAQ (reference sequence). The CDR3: CASSHTGTVNPGELFF. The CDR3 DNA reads TGTGCCAGCAGTCACACCGGGACTGTGAACCCCGGGGAGCTGTTTTTT.

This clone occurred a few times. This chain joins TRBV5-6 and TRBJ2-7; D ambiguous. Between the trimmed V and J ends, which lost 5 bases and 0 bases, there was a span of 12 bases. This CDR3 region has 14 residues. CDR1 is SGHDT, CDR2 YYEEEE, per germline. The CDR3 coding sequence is TGTGCCAGCAGTTACTCCGCGGACTCCTACGAGCAGTACTTC. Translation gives CASSYSADSYEQYF.

The DNA for the CDR3 is TGTGCCAGCAGCGCGACAGGGAACCGCGAGACCCAGTACTTC. Translated, it gives CASSATGNRETQYF. The V call is TRBV7-6, the J call TRBJ2-5; 7 bases fit TRBD1. The CDR3 is made up of 14 amino acids. J lost 5 bases, V lost 5 bases, and 8 bases had no gene match. CDR1 is SGHVS and CDR2 is FNYEAQ in the germline V gene.

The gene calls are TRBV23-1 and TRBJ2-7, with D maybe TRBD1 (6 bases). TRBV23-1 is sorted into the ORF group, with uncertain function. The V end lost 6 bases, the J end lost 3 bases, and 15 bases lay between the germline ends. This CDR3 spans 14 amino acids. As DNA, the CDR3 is TGCGCCAGCAGCACAGGGCGCGACCTCTACGAGCAGTACTTC. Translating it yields CASSTGRDLYEQYF.

CDR3 sequence reads: CARGQGAPMNTEAFF. In nucleotides, the CDR3 is TGTGCCAGGGGACAGGGCGCACCCATGAACACTGAAGCTTTCTTT. This sequence joins TRBV19 and TRBJ1-1, with 9 bases aligning to TRBD1. Germline CDR1 and CDR2: LNHDA and SQIVND (reference sequence). This CDR3 spans 15 amino acids. Unmatched junction bases numbered 8, after V lost 9 bases and J lost 0 bases.

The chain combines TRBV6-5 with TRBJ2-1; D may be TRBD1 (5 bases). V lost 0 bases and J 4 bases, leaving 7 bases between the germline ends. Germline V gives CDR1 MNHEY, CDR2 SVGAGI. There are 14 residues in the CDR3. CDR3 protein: CASSYSTVYNEQFF. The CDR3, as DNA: TGTGCCAGCAGTTACTCGACAGTATACAATGAGCAGTTCTTC.

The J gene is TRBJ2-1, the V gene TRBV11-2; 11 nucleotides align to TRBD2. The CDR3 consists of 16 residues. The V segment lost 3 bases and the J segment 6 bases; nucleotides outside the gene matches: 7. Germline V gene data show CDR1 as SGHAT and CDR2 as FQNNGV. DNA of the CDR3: TGTGCCAGCAGCTTTAGCGGGAGGGCTATTTTCAATGAGCAGTTCTTC. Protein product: CASSFSGRAIFNEQFF.

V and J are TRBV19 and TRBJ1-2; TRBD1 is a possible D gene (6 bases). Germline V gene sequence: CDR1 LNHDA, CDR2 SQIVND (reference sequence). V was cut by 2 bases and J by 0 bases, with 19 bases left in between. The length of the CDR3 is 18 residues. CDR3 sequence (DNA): TGTGCCAGTAGTATATCCGAATATCGGGACACCCCTAACTATGGCTACACCTTC. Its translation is CASSISEYRDTPNYGYTF.

CDR3 in amino acids: CASSTLTGSSGNTIYF. In nucleotides, the CDR3 is TGTGCCAGTAGTACCCTGACAGGATCCTCTGGAAACACCATATATTTT. The rearrangement uses TRBV19 and TRBJ1-3, with D maybe TRBD1 (6 bases). Germline CDR1 reads LNHDA; CDR2 reads SQIVND (reference sequence). Trimming shortened V by 4 bases and J by 0 bases, and 13 bases separated the two germline ends. The CDR3 is 16 amino acids.

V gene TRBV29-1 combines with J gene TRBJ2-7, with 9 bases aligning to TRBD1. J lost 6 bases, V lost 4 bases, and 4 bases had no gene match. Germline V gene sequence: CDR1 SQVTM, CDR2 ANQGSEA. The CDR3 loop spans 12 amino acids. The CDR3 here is CSVGDRGVEQYF. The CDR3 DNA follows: TGCAGCGTTGGTGACAGGGGGGTCGAGCAGTACTTC.

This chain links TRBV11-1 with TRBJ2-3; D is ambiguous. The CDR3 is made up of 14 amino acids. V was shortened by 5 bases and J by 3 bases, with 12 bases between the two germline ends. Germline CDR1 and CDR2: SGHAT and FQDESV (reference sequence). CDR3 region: CASSPSPTTDTQYF. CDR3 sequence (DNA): TGTGCCAGCAGCCCCTCCCCTACGACAGATACGCAGTATTTT.

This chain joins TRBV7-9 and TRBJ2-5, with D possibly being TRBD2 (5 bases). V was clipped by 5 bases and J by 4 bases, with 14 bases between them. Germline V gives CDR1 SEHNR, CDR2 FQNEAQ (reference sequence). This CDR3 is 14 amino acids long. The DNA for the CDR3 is TGTGCCAGCAGCCACGGGGTTGGGAGAGAGACCCAGTACTTC. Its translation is CASSHGVGRETQYF.